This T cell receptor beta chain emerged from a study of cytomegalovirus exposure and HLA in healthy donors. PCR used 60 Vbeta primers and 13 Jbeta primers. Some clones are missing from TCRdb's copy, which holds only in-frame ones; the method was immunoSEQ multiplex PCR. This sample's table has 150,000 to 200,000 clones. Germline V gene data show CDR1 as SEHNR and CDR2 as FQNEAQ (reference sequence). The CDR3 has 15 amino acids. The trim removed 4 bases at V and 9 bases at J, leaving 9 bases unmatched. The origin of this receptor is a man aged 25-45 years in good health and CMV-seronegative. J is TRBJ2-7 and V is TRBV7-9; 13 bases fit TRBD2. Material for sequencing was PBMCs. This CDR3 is CASSSAGTSGTRQYF. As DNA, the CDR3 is TGTGCCAGCAGCTCAGCCGGGACTAGCGGGACCCGGCAGTACTTC.